The clone carrying this TCR beta chain was seen a few times. What it binds is not known. These data belong to a study of early T cells in non-severe SARS-CoV-2 infection. The study's findings and limits: Private and CD4 specificities were missed by VDJdb matching, skewed to anti-spike CD8.

The germline V gene has CDR1 SGHVS and CDR2 FQNEAQ. The CDR3 loop spans 14 amino acids. V was pared by 2 bases and J by 5 bases, with 12 bases between. The protocol attached unique molecular identifiers to individual cDNA molecules. TCRdb re-analysed the 5' RACE reads in MiXCR, keeping a single row per CDR3 protein. Among tens of thousands of distinct CDR3 sequences listed, 9% to 15% were seen once. The receptor's source is an adult who was a healthcare worker with PCR-confirmed SARS-CoV-2 infection or an uninfected control (not recorded which). The sequenced material came from whole blood. This rearrangement joins TRBV7-8 to TRBJ2-5; D possibly matches TRBD1 or TRBD2 (5 bases each). The CDR3 protein is CASSLYTGPETQYF. The CDR3 DNA follows: TGTGCCAGCAGCTTATACACGGGGCCGGAGACCCAGTACTTC.